Following are 17 T cell receptor beta chains from one sample sequenced in a study of blood T cell repertoires in COVID-19. The assay was immunoSEQ multiplex PCR, and TCRdb's table has in-frame clones only and misses some. In the table there are about 430,000 clones, roughly 90% of which are singletons. Input material: PBMCs or T cells enriched from blood (not recorded which). The receptors were gathered from a woman in her 30s with acute COVID-19.

The chain joins TRBV5-6 to TRBJ2-1; no firm D call. Germline assignment: CDR1 SGHDT and CDR2 YYEEEE. CDR3 length equals 15 residues. V lost 3 bases, J lost 0 bases, and 10 bases lay in between. In DNA, the CDR3 is TGTGCCAGCAGCTCAAAGCCTAACTCCTACAATGAGCAGTTCTTC. Its translation is CASSSKPNSYNEQFF.

The chain carries TRBV5-1 and TRBJ1-2; perhaps TRBD1 as D (5 bases). Trimming removed 0 bases from V and 8 bases from J, with 8 bases in between. Germline V gene sequence: CDR1 SGHRS, CDR2 YFSETQ. This CDR3 has 12 amino acids. In nucleotides, the CDR3 is TGCGCCAGCAGCTTGGTAGGGGAAGGCTACACCTTC. Its translation is CASSLVGEGYTF.

This clone was observed once. The CDR3 DNA reads as TGTGCCAGCAGCTTAGATGGAGGGGTAGTAGATACGCAGTATTTT. It is translated as CASSLDGGVVDTQYF. The gene calls are TRBV11-3 and TRBJ2-3; possible D gene TRBD2, 6 bases. The V end lost 0 bases, the J end lost 5 bases, and 12 bases lay between the germline ends. This CDR3 region has 15 residues. The V gene's germline CDR1 is SGHNT and CDR2 YENEEA. Supplemented by reference TRBV11-3 and TRBJ2-3, the full variable domain reads EAGVVQSPRYKIIEKKQPVAFWCNPISGHNTLYWYLQNLGQGPELLIRYENEEAVDDSQLPKDRFSAERLKGVDSTLKIQPAELGDSAVYLCASSLDGGVVDTQYFGPGTRLTVL.

V gene TRBV5-5 combines with J gene TRBJ2-7; TRBD2 matches 7 bases. Germline CDR1 and CDR2: SGHKS and YYEKEE (reference sequence). This CDR3 spans 13 amino acids. The J segment lost 7 bases and the V segment lost 4 bases, leaving 8 bases of the junction unmatched. The CDR3 loop is CASSLSGDQEQYF. DNA of the CDR3: TGTGCCAGCAGCCTGAGCGGGGACCAAGAGCAGTACTTC. Variable domain in full (rest from reference TRBV5-5 and TRBJ2-7): DAGVTQSPTHLIKTRGQQVTLRCSPISGHKSVSWYQQVLGQGPQFIFQYYEKEERGRGNFPDRFSARQFPNYSSELNVNALLLGDSALYLCASSLSGDQEQYFGPGTRLTVT.

The J gene is TRBJ1-1, the V gene TRBV4-1; TRBD1 matches at 8 bases. CDR1 is MGHRA, CDR2 YSYEKL, per germline. CDR3 size: 14 residues. J was trimmed by 5 bases and V by 6 bases; bases with no gene match: 8. The DNA of the CDR3 is TGCGCCAGCAGACCAGGACAGGGAAGTACTGAAGCTTTCTTT. Its translation: CASRPGQGSTEAFF.

Details on this clone: Other DNA sequences of this sample code for an identical CDR3. The genes are TRBV12-3 or TRBV12-4 and TRBJ1-2, with D uncertain. The CDR3 is 12 amino acids. Trimming removed 6 bases from V and 3 bases from J, with 8 bases in between. CDR3 amino acids: CASSPGDYGYTF. The DNA for the CDR3 is TGTGCCAGCAGCCCCGGGGACTATGGCTACACCTTC.

The chain is built from TRBV27 and TRBJ2-2; 7 positions match TRBD1. Germline assignment: CDR1 MNHEY and CDR2 SMNVEV (reference sequence). The CDR3 extends over 15 amino acids. J lost 6 bases, V lost 5 bases, and 9 bases had no gene match. CDR3 nucleotide sequence: TGTGCCAGCAGTCCTATTTCCGGGACAGCCGGGGAGCTGTTTTTT. It codes for CASSPISGTAGELFF.

The chain combines TRBV19 with TRBJ1-4; tentatively, D is TRBD1 (5 bases). The V gene lost 6 bases and the J gene lost 7 bases, with 15 bases spanning the gap. The CDR3 spans 14 residues. CDR1 and CDR2 from the germline V gene are LNHDA and SQIVND (reference sequence). CDR3 nucleotides: TGTGCCAGTAGGGGGGGAGGGGTACTTGAAAAACTGTTTTTT. This sequence encodes CASRGGGVLEKLFF. The full variable domain, its missing parts supplied by reference TRBV19 and TRBJ1-4, is DGGITQSPKYLFRKEGQNVTLSCEQNLNHDAMYWYRQDPGQGLRLIYYSQIVNDFQKGDIAEGYSVSREKKESFPLTVTSAQKNPTAFYLCASRGGGVLEKLFFGSGTQLSVL.

The chain combines TRBV11-3 with TRBJ2-2; D call uncertain. Looked up from germline, CDR1 is SGHNT and CDR2 is YENEEA. CDR3 size: 17 residues. V lost 1 base, J lost 5 bases, and 17 bases lay in between. The CDR3 region has the DNA TGTGCCAGCAGCTTAGGAGCCTCCGGGTCGCTAACCGGGGAGCTGTTTTTT. Residues: CASSLGASGSLTGELFF.

The chain couples TRBV5-8 to TRBJ1-6; a possible D gene is TRBD1 (5 bases). Trimming removed 4 bases from V and 6 bases from J, with 14 bases in between. Germline V CDR1 and CDR2: SGHTS, YDEGEE. CDR3 length: 15 residues. In DNA, the CDR3 is TGTGCCAGCAGCCTCGCGGGGGGTTCTAATTCACCCCTCCACTTT. Its protein product is CASSLAGGSNSPLHF.

The chain links TRBV24-1 to TRBJ2-5, with 10 nucleotides matching TRBD1. The CDR3 spans 14 residues. Germline V gives CDR1 KGHDR, CDR2 SFDVKD. V was clipped by 7 bases and J by 5 bases; unmatched bases: 6. The CDR3 nucleotides are TGTGCCACCAGAGACAGGGGGCAGGTTGAGACCCAGTACTTC. This translates into CATRDRGQVETQYF.

The genes are TRBV5-5 and TRBJ1-2; TRBD1 might be the D (6 bases). Per germline, CDR1 SGHKS and CDR2 YYEKEE (reference sequence). The CDR3 sequence is 13 residues long. The V end was cut by 2 bases, the J end by 8 bases, with 13 bases between. The CDR3 DNA reads as TGTGCCAGCAGCTTCGCGGGGGCGGGCGGCTACACCTTC. It yields the protein CASSFAGAGGYTF.

The chain links TRBV5-1 to TRBJ1-1; tentatively, D is TRBD1 (6 bases). Germline V gene data show CDR1 as SGHRS and CDR2 as YFSETQ. Trimming shortened V by 0 bases and J by 4 bases, and 16 bases separated the two germline ends. This CDR3 has 16 amino acids. The CDR3, as DNA: TGCGCCAGCAGCTTGGGGACAGTACAAACGGGCACTGAAGCTTTCTTT. It encodes CASSLGTVQTGTEAFF.

This sequence joins TRBV5-1 and TRBJ1-2; tentative D call: TRBD1 (5 bases). Trimming removed 3 bases from V and 2 bases from J, with 14 bases in between. Germline CDR1 SGHRS, CDR2 YFSETQ. The CDR3 extends over 15 amino acids. DNA of the CDR3: TGCGCCAGCAGCTCCCAGGGAGGGGCGAACTATGGCTACACCTTC. Translation: CASSSQGGANYGYTF.

The rearrangement links TRBV20-1 to TRBJ1-3; no reliable D call. The length of the CDR3 is 14 residues. Trimming left V 3 bases short and J 0 bases short, with 9 bases between. Germline CDR1 DFQATT, CDR2 SNEGSKA (reference sequence). CDR3 bases: TGCAGTGCTAGTAGCCGGAGCTCTGGAAACACCATATATTTT. It codes for CSASSRSSGNTIYF.

The chain combines TRBV7-3 with TRBJ2-1, with 12 bases that match TRBD2. Losses at the gene ends were 5 bases for V and 4 bases for J; bases not matched to a gene: 6. Germline CDR1 SGHTA, CDR2 FQGTGA. The CDR3 covers 16 residues. The CDR3 is CASSPGTSGWYNEQFF. Written as DNA, the CDR3 is TGTGCCAGCAGCCCCGGGACTAGCGGGTGGTACAATGAGCAGTTCTTC.

Remarks on this clone: Other nucleotide sequences in the sample specify the same CDR3. The rearrangement links TRBV27 to TRBJ1-5; D uncertain. The CDR3 runs 13 residues. Per germline, CDR1 MNHEY and CDR2 SMNVEV (reference sequence). V shed 2 bases and J shed 7 bases, with 9 bases lying between them. The CDR3 coding sequence is TGTGCCAGCAGTTTACGAGGAAACCAGCCCCAGCATTTT. It yields the protein CASSLRGNQPQHF.